These 25 T cell receptor beta chains were sequenced from one sample in a study of blood T cell repertoires in COVID-19 (dated by TCRdb to the early 2020s). Preparation of the library involved the immunoSEQ multiplex PCR assay. Held by TCRdb, this immuneACCESS table contains in-frame sequences only and omits some clones. Under half of the omission traces to an unresolved V gene where checked; the cause of the rest is unknown. The sample table holds some 170,000 clones, of which 65% to 80% were seen once. Roughly 7.5% of the sample rests with the top ten. The sample was peripheral blood. Receptor source: a man aged 60 to 69 with acute or convalescent COVID-19.

The chain has TRBV18 and TRBJ1-5; possible D gene TRBD1, 5 bases. Germline CDR1 reads KGHSH; CDR2 reads LQKENI. Trimming shortened V by 0 bases and J by 0 bases, and 15 bases separated the two germline ends. CDR3 size: 18 residues. The CDR3 is CASSPPGGGLYSNQPQHF. CDR3 coding DNA: TGTGCCAGCTCACCACCCGGGGGGGGATTGTATAGCAATCAGCCCCAGCATTTT.

The J gene is TRBJ1-2, the V gene TRBV7-9; no reliable D call. This CDR3 has 13 residues. Trimming stripped 0 bases from V and 4 bases from J, with 6 bases between. Germline assignment: CDR1 SEHNR and CDR2 FQNEAQ (reference sequence). Here the CDR3 reads CASSLARAYGYTF. In DNA form, the CDR3 reads TGTGCCAGCAGCTTAGCGCGGGCCTATGGCTACACCTTC.

This clone was detected a few times. The chain carries TRBV30 and TRBJ1-1; a weak D match, TRBD1 (5 bases). V lost 5 bases, J lost 0 bases, and 10 bases lay in between. The CDR3 length is 13 residues. Germline V gene sequence: CDR1 GTSNPN, CDR2 SVGIG (reference sequence). The CDR3 coding sequence is TGTGCCTGGGGGGGGGAGATGAACACTGAAGCTTTCTTT. Translation gives CAWGGEMNTEAFF.

This chain connects TRBV13 to TRBJ2-3; D is uncertain. The V end was cut by 3 bases, the J end by 4 bases, with 8 bases between. Germline CDR1 and CDR2: PRHDT and FYEKMQ (reference sequence). This CDR3 region has 13 residues. CDR3: CASSFPGADTQYF. The CDR3 bases are TGTGCCAGCAGCTTTCCGGGTGCAGATACGCAGTATTTT.

This chain joins TRBV7-9 and TRBJ1-5; 7 bases align to TRBD1. The V gene end was trimmed by 5 bases and the J gene end by 4 bases; junction bases not matched to a gene: 5. This CDR3 is 14 amino acids long. Germline V gene data show CDR1 as SEHNR and CDR2 as FQNEAQ (reference sequence). DNA for the CDR3: TGTGCCAGCAGCGAATCAGGGGGTAATCAGCCCCAGCATTTT. Its protein product is CASSESGGNQPQHF.

This chain joins TRBV29-1 and TRBJ2-7; D possibly corresponds to TRBD2 (6 bases). Germline V lookup: CDR1 SQVTM, CDR2 ANQGSEA. V was cut by 4 bases and J by 2 bases, with 12 bases left in between. This CDR3 contains 13 residues. The CDR3 DNA follows: TGCAGCGTTGGTCGGGGGAGGCCCTACGAGCAGTACTTC. Amino acids: CSVGRGRPYEQYF.

This clone was counted once. This sequence joins TRBV7-2 and TRBJ2-3; a weak D match, TRBD2 (7 bases). The CDR3 totals 16 residues. With 2 bases removed from V and 2 bases from J, the gap between germline ends came to 14 bases. CDR1 is SGHTA and CDR2 is FQGNSA in the germline V gene. DNA of the CDR3: TGTGCCAGCAGCTTAACTGCGGGGGCCTTCACAGATACGCAGTATTTT. Translation gives CASSLTAGAFTDTQYF.

The rearrangement joins TRBV28 to TRBJ1-2; D is possibly TRBD1 (6 bases). The CDR3 length is 15 residues. The germline gives CDR1 MDHEN, CDR2 SYDVKM. V lost 5 bases, J lost 2 bases, and 15 bases lay in between. The CDR3 nucleotides read TGTGCCAGCAGTACATACGCAGGGGAGAACTATGGCTACACCTTC. Translating gives CASSTYAGENYGYTF.

V gene TRBV6-5 combines with J gene TRBJ2-2, with TRBD1 identical over 7 bases. The J segment lost 3 bases and the V segment lost 6 bases, leaving 4 bases of the junction unmatched. From germline, CDR1 is MNHEY and CDR2 SVGAGI. The CDR3 is 14 residues long. The CDR3 is CASRSDRDTGELFF. CDR3 bases: TGTGCCAGCAGATCCGACAGGGACACCGGGGAGCTGTTTTTT.

The table lists this clone with a few counts. The V call is TRBV24-1, the J call TRBJ1-5; D possibly corresponds to TRBD1 (5 bases). V was shortened by 4 bases and J by 7 bases, with 13 bases between the two germline ends. The CDR3 is made up of 14 amino acids. Germline V gene sequence: CDR1 KGHDR, CDR2 SFDVKD. DNA for the CDR3: TGTGCCACCAGTGAGGAAGGGGCCCTACAGCCCCAGCATTTT. Its translation is CATSEEGALQPQHF.

The chain is built from TRBV5-1 and TRBJ2-3; D gene uncertain. Trimming removed 0 bases at V and 2 bases at J, with 7 bases between. The CDR3 is made up of 14 amino acids. Germline V lookup: CDR1 SGHRS, CDR2 YFSETQ. The CDR3, as DNA: TGCGCCAGCAGCTTGGTACAGCTCACAGATACGCAGTATTTT. Its protein product is CASSLVQLTDTQYF.

This sequence joins TRBV27 and TRBJ1-2, with 8 bases that match TRBD1. There are 14 residues in the CDR3. The germline CDR1 and CDR2 sequences are MNHEY and SMNVEV (reference sequence). V shed 7 bases, J shed 2 bases, and the junction held 6 bases outside the gene matches. The CDR3 DNA sequence: TGTGCCAGCACTGCGTCAGGGGGCAACTATGGCTACACCTTC. Its protein is CASTASGGNYGYTF.

The chain recombines TRBV7-2 with TRBJ1-1, with a weak D call TRBD1 (6 bases). V lost 2 bases and J lost 1, with 11 bases in between. The CDR3 is made up of 15 amino acids. CDR1 SGHTA and CDR2 FQGNSA come from the germline V gene. This CDR3 is CASSLPQGWNTEAFF. In nucleotides, the CDR3 is TGTGCCAGCAGCTTACCCCAGGGGTGGAACACTGAAGCTTTCTTT.

The chain recombines TRBV12-5 with TRBJ1-1; perhaps TRBD1 as D (6 bases). V was shortened by 3 bases and J by 0 bases, with 17 bases between the two germline ends. The CDR3 extends over 17 amino acids. The germline gives CDR1 LGHNT, CDR2 FRNRAP. In nucleotides, the CDR3 is TGTGCTAGTGGTTTCCTCCCGACAGGCGAGGTGAACACTGAAGCTTTCTTT. Residues: CASGFLPTGEVNTEAFF.

The V call is TRBV6-2 or TRBV6-3, the J call TRBJ2-5; weak D call: TRBD1 (6 bases). This CDR3 comprises 16 residues. Trimming took off 2 bases at V and 0 bases at J, with 13 bases between the two ends. CDR1 is MNHEY and CDR2 is SVGEGT in the germline V gene. The CDR3 DNA reads as TGTGCCAGCAGTTACGGAACAGGGACGTACCAAGAGACCCAGTACTTC. This translates into CASSYGTGTYQETQYF.

This sequence joins TRBV12-5 and TRBJ1-3; D is perhaps TRBD1 (6 bases). Germline CDR1 and CDR2: LGHNT and FRNRAP. CDR3 length equals 16 residues. Trimming took off 0 bases at V and 0 bases at J, with 9 bases between the two ends. The CDR3 DNA reads TGTGCTAGTGGTTTGGTACTACAGGGCTCTGGAAACACCATATATTTT. Translating it yields CASGLVLQGSGNTIYF. The whole variable domain, filled in from reference TRBV12-5 and TRBJ1-3, reads DARVTQTPRHKVTEMGQEVTMRCQPILGHNTVFWYRQTMMQGLELLAYFRNRAPLDDSGMPKDRFSAEMPDATLATLKIQPSEPRDSAVYFCASGLVLQGSGNTIYFGEGSWLTVV.

This chain uses TRBV6-2 or TRBV6-3 with TRBJ1-6; D remains unclear. Trimming pared 5 bases from V and 5 bases from J, leaving 13 bases between. Looked up from germline, CDR1 is MNHEY and CDR2 is SVGEGT. The CDR3 contains 15 residues. CDR3 DNA sequence: TGTGCCAGCAGTCCCGGATCGGCGGATAATTCACCCCTCCACTTT. Its protein product is CASSPGSADNSPLHF.

This rearrangement joins TRBV7-2 to TRBJ1-2; 7 positions agree with TRBD1. The CDR3 is 14 amino acids. Per germline, CDR1 SGHTA and CDR2 FQGNSA. With 1 base clipped from V and 7 bases from J, the junction kept 6 bases outside the gene matches. The CDR3 spells CASSLVAGGGGYTF. CDR3 bases: TGTGCCAGCAGCTTAGTTGCAGGGGGTGGTGGCTACACCTTC.

Only a few counts were recorded for this clone. The rearrangement uses TRBV27 and TRBJ2-7; 7 bases are a match to TRBD1. With 5 bases clipped from V and 0 bases from J, the junction kept 10 bases outside the gene matches. Germline values: CDR1 MNHEY, CDR2 SMNVEV (reference sequence). CDR3 length: 16 amino acids. The CDR3 loop reads CASSPRPGTASYEQYF. CDR3 DNA sequence: TGTGCCAGCAGTCCGCGGCCTGGGACAGCCTCCTACGAGCAGTACTTC.

V usage is TRBV19 and J usage is TRBJ1-1; TRBD1 matches 9 bases. The V segment lost 4 bases and the J segment 1 base; nucleotides outside the gene matches: 7. The CDR3 is made up of 16 amino acids. The germline V gene encodes CDR1 LNHDA and CDR2 SQIVND (reference sequence). CDR3 in amino acids: CASSNHRGRGNTEAFF. CDR3 nucleotides: TGTGCCAGTAGTAATCACAGGGGGCGCGGGAACACTGAAGCTTTCTTT.

This sequence joins TRBV30 and TRBJ2-3; 7 nucleotides match TRBD1. This CDR3 is 11 amino acids long. The V and J ends lost 4 bases and 8 bases, in that order; junction bases with no gene match: 3. CDR1 and CDR2 from the germline V gene are GTSNPN and SVGIG (reference sequence). CDR3 nucleotides: TGTGCCTGGACAGGGGGTTTTACGCAGTATTTT. Amino acid sequence: CAWTGGFTQYF.

The V gene is TRBV6-5, the J gene TRBJ1-2, with D maybe TRBD1 (5 bases). In germline, CDR1 is MNHEY, CDR2 SVGAGI. The V end lost 6 bases, the J end lost 1 base, and 12 bases lay between the germline ends. The CDR3 length is 14 residues. The CDR3 DNA sequence: TGTGCCAGCAGGGCGGGGCAGAGTAACTATGGCTACACCTTC. Its protein is CASRAGQSNYGYTF.

The chain recombines TRBV2 with TRBJ2-2, with D tentatively TRBD1 (5 bases). The CDR3 is 14 residues long. The ends were cut back, 7 bases at V and 4 bases at J, with 13 bases in the middle. From germline, CDR1 is SNHLY and CDR2 FYNNEI. The CDR3 sequence is CASTSGYGTGELFF. DNA for the CDR3: TGTGCCAGCACGTCAGGGTATGGCACCGGGGAGCTGTTTTTT.

This clone was observed a few times. The CDR3 DNA sequence: TGTGCCAGCAGTTACTCAACAGGGTTGAATTCACCCCTCCACTTT. It codes for CASSYSTGLNSPLHF. The V gene is TRBV6-5, the J gene TRBJ1-6; the D gene is possibly TRBD1 (6 bases). Germline CDR1 reads MNHEY; CDR2 reads SVGAGI. The V end was cut by 0 bases, the J end by 7 bases, with 10 bases between. CDR3 length: 15 residues.

This clone was found once. The rearrangement uses TRBV29-1 and TRBJ2-7, with D tentatively TRBD1 (6 bases). V was shortened by 7 bases and J by 4 bases, with 14 bases between the two germline ends. Germline assignment: CDR1 SQVTM and CDR2 ANQGSEA. The CDR3 contains 12 residues. The CDR3 nucleotides read TGCAGCGCTCGGGCAGGGGATTACGAGCAGTACTTC. It is translated as CSARAGDYEQYF.